A single sample is the source of the 2 T cell receptor beta chains below, sequenced in a study of T-cell reconstitution after alpha-beta-depleted transplantation in children. Unique molecular identifiers were incorporated during preparation of the TCRbeta library. Each CDR3 protein gets one entry after TCRdb re-called the PCR reads with MiXCR. This sample has 400,000 to 550,000 distinct CDR3 sequences, with about 10% found just once. This sample comprised PBMCs, obtained before TCRalphabeta/CD19-depleted stem cell transplant. The receptors stem from a child aged 2 to 10 with inherited bone marrow failure, due to receive a stem cell transplant.

This clonotype was counted ten times or more. V and J are TRBV27 and TRBJ1-2; no reliable D call. Germline V CDR1 and CDR2: MNHEY, SMNVEV (reference sequence). V shed 3 bases and J shed 8 bases, with 10 bases lying between them. The CDR3 loop spans 12 amino acids. The DNA of the CDR3 is TGTGCCAGCAGTTTTAGACTGATGGGCTACACCTTC. Translation gives CASSFRLMGYTF.

A note on this clonotype: This may arise from a read error, as a much more abundant clone is one base away. V is TRBV7-6 and J is TRBJ2-1, with D possibly being TRBD2 (6 bases). The V and J ends lost 2 bases and 4 bases respectively, with 15 bases between them. The CDR3 covers 16 residues. Germline CDR1 SGHVS, CDR2 FNYEAQ. The CDR3 DNA reads as TGTGCCAGCAGCTTACTGGGTGCTAGCGCTTACAATGAGCAGTTCTTC. Translation: CASSLLGASAYNEQFF.